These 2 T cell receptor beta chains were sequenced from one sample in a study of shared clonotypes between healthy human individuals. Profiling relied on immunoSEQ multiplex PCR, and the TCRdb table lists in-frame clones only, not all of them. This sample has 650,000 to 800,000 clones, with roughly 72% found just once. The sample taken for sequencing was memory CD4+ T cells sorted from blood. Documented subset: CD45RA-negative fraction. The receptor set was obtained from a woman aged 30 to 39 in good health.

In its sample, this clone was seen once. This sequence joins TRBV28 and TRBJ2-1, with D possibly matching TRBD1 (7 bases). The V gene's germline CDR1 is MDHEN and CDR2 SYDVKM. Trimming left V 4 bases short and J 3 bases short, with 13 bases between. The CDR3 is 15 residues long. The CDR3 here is CASSSQGGGYNEQFF. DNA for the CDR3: TGTGCCAGCAGTTCTCAGGGGGGAGGCTACAATGAGCAGTTCTTC.

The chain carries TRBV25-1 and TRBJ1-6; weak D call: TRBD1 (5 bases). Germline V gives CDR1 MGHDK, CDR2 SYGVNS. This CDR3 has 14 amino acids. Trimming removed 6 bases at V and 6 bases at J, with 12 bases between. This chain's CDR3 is CASSPGGGNSPLHF. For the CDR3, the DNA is TGTGCCAGCAGCCCTGGGGGGGGTAATTCACCCCTCCACTTT.